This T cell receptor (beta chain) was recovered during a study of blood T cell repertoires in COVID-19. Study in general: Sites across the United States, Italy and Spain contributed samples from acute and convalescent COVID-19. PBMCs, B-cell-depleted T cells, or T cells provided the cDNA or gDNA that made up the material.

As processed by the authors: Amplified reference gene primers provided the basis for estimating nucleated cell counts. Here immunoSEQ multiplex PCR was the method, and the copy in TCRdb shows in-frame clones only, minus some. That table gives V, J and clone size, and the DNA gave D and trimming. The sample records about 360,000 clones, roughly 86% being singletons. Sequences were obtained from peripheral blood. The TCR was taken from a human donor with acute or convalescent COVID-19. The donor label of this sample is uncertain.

The CDR3 region has the DNA TGTGCCAGCTCCCGGGGAGTGGGACAGGGGGGTTTGAGCACAGATACGCAGTATTTT. Its translation: CASSRGVGQGGLSTDTQYF. The chain links TRBV28 to TRBJ2-3, with 11 bases matching TRBD1. Trimming removed 8 bases from V and 0 bases from J; junction bases left unmatched: 16. The CDR3 contains 19 residues. Germline values: CDR1 MDHEN, CDR2 SYDVKM.